This T cell receptor beta chain originates from a study of lymphopenia after photon versus proton radiotherapy (dated by TCRdb to between 2018 and 2020). In terms of the full investigation: The study compared the immunological effects of photon versus proton radiation therapy in patients with gastrointestinal tumors who developed high-grade lymphopenia. The cohort comprised under 25 patients with gastrointestinal tumors who received either photon or proton therapy and then developed lymphopenia. The goal of the study was to characterize the differences between the two radiation modalities in how they affect the immune system. Overall study results and their limits: After the lymphocyte count nadir, repertoires from photon-treated patients showed oligoclonal expansion, particularly of CD8+ Temra cells, and this expansion drove the decline in diversity. Across the cohort, among patients who died, a greater drop in TCR diversity after the nadir was inversely correlated with overall survival time. During treatment, patients who received photon therapy lost naive T cells and TCR diversity and gained effector/memory populations, whereas patients who received proton therapy remained relatively stable. The survival association was examined only in patients who died, and the authors described better survival with proton therapy as a possibility, not as a demonstrated result.

The method behind the library was the immunoSEQ multiplex PCR assay. Deep sequencing of rearranged TCR beta loci, alongside multiparametric flow cytometry, was used to profile T cell repertoires. TCRdb provides this immuneACCESS table in a form limited to in-frame rearrangements. Some clones are lacking; in checked studies, under half of them reflect an unresolved V gene, and why the rest are absent is not known. Recorded for this sample are some 27,000 clones; around 80% of them occurred a single time. Of the sample, approximately 30% falls within the top ten clones. Trimming at the junction amounts to 2 bases on V and 7 bases on J, and the germline ends lie 12 bases apart. The CDR3, cysteine through phenylalanine, is 14 amino acids long. Left in the record is the CDR3 DNA by itself, 42 bases read in frame from the first base. CDR1 SGHRS and CDR2 YFSETQ are derived from the germline V gene. In the case of this clone: The clone's antigen remains unknown. No base-level quality is on record; no much larger clone is a single base apart.

This clonotype was sampled from a man aged 50 to 60 with gastric cancer. The starting material was peripheral blood, obtained from a patient treated with photon-based radiotherapy. Recombination linked TRBV5-1 to TRBJ2-2; too little of a D gene remains to name it. The DNA reads TGCGCCAGCAGCTTAATGTCGAATAGCGGGGAGCTGTTTTTT. Translated, this is CASSLMSNSGELFF.